This T cell receptor beta chain was captured by sequencing in a study of molecular identifiers for immune sequencing clone quantification. CDR3 size: 18 residues. The V gene's germline CDR1 is LNHNV and CDR2 YYDKDF (reference sequence). Concerning this clonotype: One base away lies a much larger clone, so this may be a sequencing read error.

Both previously described methods and listed TCR primers were employed to make bulk TCR libraries. MiXCR, applied by TCRdb to the PCR reads, yields one record per CDR3 protein. The repertoire holds about 630,000 distinct CDR3 sequences, with 25% as singletons. Sequencing was performed on naive CD8+ T cells from blood, with Jurkat cell RNA spiked in. Sample subset: FACS-sorted CD8+CD4-CCR7+CD45RA+ naive T cells. This TCR was recovered from a human donor in good health. Some libraries in this study had Jurkat cell RNA spiked in. This chain connects TRBV15 to TRBJ1-5, with 10 positions matching TRBD1. The DNA of the CDR3 is TGTGCCACCAGCAGTACGGGACAGGGGAGTATGGGCAATCAGCTCCAGCATTTT. Translation gives CATSSTGQGSMGNQLQHF.